A selection of T cell receptor beta chains follows, all from one sample in a study of blood T cell repertoires in COVID-19. Sequencing used immunoSEQ multiplex PCR; TCRdb keeps in-frame clones, though not all of them. The profile covers about 42,000 clones, with more than 60% appearing a single time and approximately 30% taken by the ten largest. Specimen: peripheral blood. All receptors derive from a woman in her sixties or seventies with acute or convalescent COVID-19. Both conserved end residues are part of each CDR3.

TRBJ1-3	TRBV6-1	CASSEALRRASGNTIYF
TRBJ2-3	TRBV7-9	CASSRTQGAGFGTDTQYF
TRBJ1-1	TRBV6-6	CASSSPGGGGNTEAFF
TRBJ1-5	TRBV18	CASSLAVGSNQPQHF
TRBJ2-1	TRBV6-2/TRBV6-3	CASSYGPSGGAYEQFF
TRBJ1-1	TRBV5-1	CASSRWTGGQSEAFF
TRBJ2-1	TRBV19	CASLGGQGRSLGSYNEQFF
TRBJ2-3	TRBV6-4	CASSTSSGTPDTQYF
TRBJ1-5	TRBV30	CAWNSGGDQPQHF
TRBJ1-3	TRBV10-2	CASSTGAFSGNTIYF